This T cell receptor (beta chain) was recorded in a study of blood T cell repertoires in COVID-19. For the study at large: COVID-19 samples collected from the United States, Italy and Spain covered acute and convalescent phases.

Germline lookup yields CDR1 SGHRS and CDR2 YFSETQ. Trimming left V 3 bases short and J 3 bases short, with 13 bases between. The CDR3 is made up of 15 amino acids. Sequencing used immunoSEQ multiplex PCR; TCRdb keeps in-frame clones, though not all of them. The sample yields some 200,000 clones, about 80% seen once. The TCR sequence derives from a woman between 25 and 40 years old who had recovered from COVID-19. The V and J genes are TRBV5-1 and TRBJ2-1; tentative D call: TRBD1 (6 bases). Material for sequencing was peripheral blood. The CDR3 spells CASSSRTVVYNEQFF. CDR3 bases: TGCGCCAGCAGCTCGCGGACAGTTGTCTACAATGAGCAGTTCTTC.